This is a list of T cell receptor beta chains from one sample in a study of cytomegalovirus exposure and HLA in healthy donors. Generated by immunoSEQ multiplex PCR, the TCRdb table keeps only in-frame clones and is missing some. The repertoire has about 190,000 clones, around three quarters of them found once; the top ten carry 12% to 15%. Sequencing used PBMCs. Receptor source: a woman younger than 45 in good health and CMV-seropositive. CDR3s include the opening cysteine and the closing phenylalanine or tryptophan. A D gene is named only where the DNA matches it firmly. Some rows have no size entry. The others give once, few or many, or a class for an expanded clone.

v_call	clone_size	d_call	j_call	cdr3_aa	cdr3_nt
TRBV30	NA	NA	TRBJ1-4	CACRTAFNEKLFF	TGTGCCTGCCGGACAGCCTTTAATGAAAAACTGTTTTTT
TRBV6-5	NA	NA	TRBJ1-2	CASSYSAGNYGYTF	TGTGCCAGCAGTTACTCGGCAGGGAACTATGGCTACACCTTC
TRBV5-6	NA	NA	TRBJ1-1	CASSFAGPTEAFF	TGTGCCAGCAGCTTCGCAGGCCCCACTGAAGCTTTCTTT
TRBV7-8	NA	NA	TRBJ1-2	CASSPGPGRYGYTF	TGTGCCAGCAGCCCCGGCCCGGGGAGATATGGCTACACCTTC
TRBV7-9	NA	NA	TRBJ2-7	CASSRSRDSSSYEQYF	TGTGCCAGCAGCCGCAGCCGGGACTCGTCCTCCTACGAGCAGTACTTC
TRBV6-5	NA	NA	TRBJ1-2	CASKRAEEGYGYTF	TGTGCCAGCAAGCGGGCAGAGGAGGGCTATGGCTACACCTTC
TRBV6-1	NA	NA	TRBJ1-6	CASSDRTANSPLHF	TGTGCCAGCAGTGACAGGACAGCTAATTCACCCCTCCACTTT
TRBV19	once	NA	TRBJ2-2	CASSPQGPNTGELFF	TGTGCCAGTAGTCCTCAGGGCCCGAACACCGGGGAGCTGTTTTTT
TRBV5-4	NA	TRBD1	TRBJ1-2	CASSFGTGGFAGYGYTF	TGTGCCAGCAGCTTCGGGACAGGGGGATTTGCAGGCTATGGCTACACCTTC
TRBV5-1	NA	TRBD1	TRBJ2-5	CASSWGQVKETQYF	TGCGCCAGCAGCTGGGGACAGGTCAAGGAGACCCAGTACTTC
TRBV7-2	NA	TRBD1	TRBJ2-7	CASSSRTGADEQYF	TGTGCCAGCAGCTCTCGGACAGGGGCCGACGAGCAGTACTTC
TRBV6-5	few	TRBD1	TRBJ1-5	CASSNRGTYQPQHF	TGTGCCAGCAGTAACAGGGGAACGTATCAGCCCCAGCATTTT
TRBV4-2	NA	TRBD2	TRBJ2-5	CASSLRLAGGKETQYF	TGTGCCAGCAGCCTTCGACTAGCGGGGGGGAAAGAGACCCAGTACTTC
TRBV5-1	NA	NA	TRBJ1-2	CASSLMPGSDGYTF	TGCGCCAGCAGCTTGATGCCGGGATCTGATGGCTACACCTTC
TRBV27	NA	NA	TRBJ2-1	CASGLSSYNEQFF	TGTGCCAGCGGGCTGAGCTCCTACAATGAGCAGTTCTTC
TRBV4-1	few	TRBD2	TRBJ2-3	CASSQRLAGLLDTQYF	TGCGCCAGCAGCCAACGGCTAGCGGGCCTACTAGATACGCAGTATTTT
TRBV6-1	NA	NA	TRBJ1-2	CASSKGPGSTGGYTF	TGTGCCAGCTCGAAGGGCCCCGGGAGTACAGGCGGCTACACCTTC
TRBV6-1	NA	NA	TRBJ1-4	CASSESQGGRREKLFF	TGTGCCAGCAGTGAATCCCAGGGAGGTAGGCGGGAAAAACTGTTTTTT
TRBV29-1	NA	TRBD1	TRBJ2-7	CSGTDRDSYEQYF	TGCAGCGGTACGGACAGGGACTCCTACGAGCAGTACTTC
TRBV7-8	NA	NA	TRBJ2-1	CASSLAAATDSSPNEQFF	TGTGCCAGCAGCTTAGCAGCCGCAACGGACTCCAGCCCCAATGAGCAGTTCTTC
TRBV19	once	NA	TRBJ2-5	CASSTRRSETQYF	TGTGCCAGTAGTACCAGGAGGTCAGAGACCCAGTACTTC
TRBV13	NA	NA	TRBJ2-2	CASSLWGDTGELFF	TGTGCCAGCAGCTTATGGGGGGACACCGGGGAGCTGTTTTTT
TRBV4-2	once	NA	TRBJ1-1	CASSHGGAQTNTEAFF	TGTGCCAGCAGCCATGGGGGCGCGCAGACGAACACTGAAGCTTTCTTT
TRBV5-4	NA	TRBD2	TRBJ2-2	CATTSPGLEGGGELFF	TGTGCCACCACTTCGCCGGGACTAGAGGGGGGCGGGGAGCTGTTTTTT
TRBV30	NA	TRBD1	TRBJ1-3	CACQGASGNTIYF	TGTGCCTGTCAGGGGGCCTCTGGAAACACCATATATTTT
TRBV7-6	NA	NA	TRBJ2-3	CASSQGLRASTDTQYF	TGTGCCAGCAGCCAAGGGCTCAGGGCAAGCACAGATACGCAGTATTTT
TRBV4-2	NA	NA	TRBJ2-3	CASSQDAPQDTHLRTDTQYF	TGTGCCAGCAGCCAAGATGCCCCCCAGGACACCCATCTCCGCACAGATACGCAGTATTTT
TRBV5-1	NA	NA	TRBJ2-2	CASSLELNTGELFF	TGCGCCAGCAGCTTAGAGCTGAACACCGGGGAGCTGTTTTTT
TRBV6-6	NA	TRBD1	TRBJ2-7	CASSYSQGLYEQYF	TGTGCCAGCAGTTACTCACAGGGGCTCTACGAGCAGTACTTC
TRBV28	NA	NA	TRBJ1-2	CASRPGEGYGYTF	TGTGCCAGCAGACCCGGGGAGGGCTATGGCTACACCTTC
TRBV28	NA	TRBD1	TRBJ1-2	CASSQIGTAPNYGYTF	TGTGCCAGCAGTCAAATAGGGACAGCTCCTAACTATGGCTACACCTTC
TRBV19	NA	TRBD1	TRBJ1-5	CASSVEGAGGNQPQHF	TGTGCCAGTAGTGTGGAGGGGGCAGGAGGCAATCAGCCCCAGCATTTT
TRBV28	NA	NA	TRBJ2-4	CASSLGGRAKNIQYF	TGTGCCAGCAGTTTAGGGGGGAGGGCCAAAAACATTCAGTACTTC
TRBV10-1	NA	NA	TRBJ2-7	CASSETLSYEQYF	TGCGCCAGCAGTGAGACTTTATCCTACGAGCAGTACTTC
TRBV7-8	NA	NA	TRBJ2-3	CASSLEGSFTDTQYF	TGTGCCAGCAGCTTAGAGGGGTCATTCACAGATACGCAGTATTTT
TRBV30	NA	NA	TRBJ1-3	CAWSVSPGRNTIYF	TGTGCCTGGAGTGTATCCCCGGGAAGAAACACCATATATTTT
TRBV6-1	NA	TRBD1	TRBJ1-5	CASSERSTGGQPQHF	TGTGCCAGCAGTGAACGCTCTACAGGGGGTCAGCCCCAGCATTTT
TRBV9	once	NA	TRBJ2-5	CASSPPGAAGFKTQYF	TGTGCCAGCAGCCCCCCAGGTGCGGCGGGGTTCAAGACCCAGTACTTC
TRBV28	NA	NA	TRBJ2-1	CASSRYDGLNNEVQFF	TGTGCCAGCAGTAGATACGACGGACTAAACAATGAAGTGCAGTTCTTC
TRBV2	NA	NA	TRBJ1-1	CASSSLPGRTEAFF	TGTGCCAGCAGTAGCCTGCCCGGGAGGACTGAAGCTTTCTTT
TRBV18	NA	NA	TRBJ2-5	CASSPNGETQYF	TGTGCCAGCTCACCAAACGGGGAGACCCAGTACTTC
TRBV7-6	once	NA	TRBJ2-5	CASSSGQLETQYF	TGTGCCAGCAGCTCCGGACAATTGGAGACCCAGTACTTC
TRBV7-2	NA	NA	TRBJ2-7	CASSYSGTPAYEQYF	TGTGCCAGCAGCTATTCCGGGACACCTGCCTACGAGCAGTACTTC
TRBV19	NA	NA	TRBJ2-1	CASKEGSEQFF	TGTGCCAGTAAGGAGGGGAGTGAGCAGTTCTTC
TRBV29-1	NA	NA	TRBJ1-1	CSVPQNTEAFF	TGCAGCGTACCACAGAACACTGAAGCTTTCTTT
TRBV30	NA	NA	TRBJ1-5	CAWSVGASKNQPQHF	TGTGCCTGGAGTGTGGGAGCCTCCAAGAATCAGCCCCAGCATTTT
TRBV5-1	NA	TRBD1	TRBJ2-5	CASSPRTGSLETQYF	TGCGCCAGCAGCCCCCGGACAGGGTCGTTGGAGACCCAGTACTTC
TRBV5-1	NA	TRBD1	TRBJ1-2	CASSLADRDGYTF	TGCGCCAGCAGCTTGGCCGACAGGGATGGCTACACCTTC
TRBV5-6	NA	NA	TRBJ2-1	CASSFTVASYNEQFF	TGTGCCAGCAGCTTTACGGTAGCATCCTACAATGAGCAGTTCTTC
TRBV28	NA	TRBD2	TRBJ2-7	CASRSSGSRAYEQYF	TGTGCCAGCAGAAGTAGCGGGAGCCGGGCGTACGAGCAGTACTTC
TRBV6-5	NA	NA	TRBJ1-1	CASGRGANTEAFF	TGTGCCAGCGGGAGGGGGGCGAACACTGAAGCTTTCTTT
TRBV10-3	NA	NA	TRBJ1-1	CAISESGQGATEAFF	TGTGCCATCAGTGAGTCGGGCCAGGGTGCCACTGAAGCTTTCTTT
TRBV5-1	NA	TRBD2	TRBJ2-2	CASSLEGTRTGELFF	TGCGCCAGCAGCTTGGAAGGGACTAGAACCGGGGAGCTGTTTTTT
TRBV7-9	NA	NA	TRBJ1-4	CASSLVGQGHEKLFF	TGTGCCAGCAGCTTAGTCGGACAAGGTCATGAAAAACTGTTTTTT
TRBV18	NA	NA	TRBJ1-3	CASSPQRSSGNTIYF	TGTGCCAGCTCACCACAGAGAAGCTCTGGAAACACCATATATTTT
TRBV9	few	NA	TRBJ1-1	CASSAGGEMNTEAFF	TGTGCCAGCAGCGCAGGAGGGGAAATGAACACTGAAGCTTTCTTT
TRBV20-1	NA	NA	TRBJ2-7	CSARKDRQYF	TGCAGTGCTAGGAAGGACAGGCAGTACTTC
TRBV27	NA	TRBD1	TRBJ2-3	CASSRDRGSADTQYF	TGTGCCAGCAGTAGAGACAGGGGTAGCGCAGATACGCAGTATTTT
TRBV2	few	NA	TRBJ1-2	CASSANGRLDGYTF	TGTGCCAGCAGTGCAAACGGGAGGTTGGATGGCTACACCTTC